This T cell receptor (beta chain) derives from a study of kidney transplant recipient with SARS-CoV-2 infection. The germline V gene encodes CDR1 SGHRS and CDR2 YFSETQ. V lost 5 bases to trimming and J lost 1 base; unmatched junction nucleotides: 19. The CDR3 is 19 amino acids. Each CDR3 protein is one row after TCRdb ran MiXCR on the reads. The sample yields 200,000 to 250,000 distinct CDR3 sequences, less than 35% seen once. This specimen consisted of a blood sample, obtained at baseline and on roughly day 110 from a kidney transplant recipient. The gene calls are TRBV5-1 and TRBJ2-3; 7 bases align to TRBD2. The TCR sequence derives from a young adult male patient who had COVID-19 and was a kidney transplant recipient. Part of the T cell pool may stem from the graft donor. This CDR3 is CASSYGLDHSTRGTDTQYF. In DNA, the CDR3 is TGCGCCAGCAGTTACGGACTAGACCACTCCACCAGGGGCACAGATACGCAGTATTTT.